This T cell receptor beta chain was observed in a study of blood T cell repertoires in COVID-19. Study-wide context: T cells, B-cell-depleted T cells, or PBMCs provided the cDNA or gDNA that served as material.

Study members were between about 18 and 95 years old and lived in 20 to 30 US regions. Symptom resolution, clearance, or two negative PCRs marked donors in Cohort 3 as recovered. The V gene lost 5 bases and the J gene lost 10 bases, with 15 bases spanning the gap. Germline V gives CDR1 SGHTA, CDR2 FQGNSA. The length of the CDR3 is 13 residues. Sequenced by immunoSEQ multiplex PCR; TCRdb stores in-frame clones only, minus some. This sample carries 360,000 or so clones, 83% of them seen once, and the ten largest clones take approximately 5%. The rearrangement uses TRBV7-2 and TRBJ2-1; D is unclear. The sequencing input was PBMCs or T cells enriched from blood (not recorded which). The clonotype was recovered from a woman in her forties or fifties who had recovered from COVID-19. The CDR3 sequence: CASSPTAVGEQFF. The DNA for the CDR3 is TGTGCCAGCAGCCCTACGGCGGTCGGGGAGCAGTTCTTC.